These 12 T cell receptor beta chains came from one sample sequenced in a study of molecular identifiers for immune sequencing clone quantification. A single record per CDR3 protein comes from TCRdb applying MiXCR to the PCR reads. Among about half a million distinct CDR3 sequences listed, roughly 23% were seen once. Sequenced material: naive CD8+ T cells from blood, with Jurkat cell RNA spiked in. Subset meaning: FACS-sorted CD8+CD4-CCR7+CD45RA+ naive T cells. These receptors all come from a human donor in good health. Some libraries in this study had Jurkat cell RNA spiked in.

Many counts were recorded for this clonotype. The chain combines TRBV9 with TRBJ2-3; unclear D gene. V lost 0 bases and J lost 6, with 5 bases in between. Germline V gene data show CDR1 as SGDLS and CDR2 as YYNGEE. This CDR3 contains 12 residues. Written as DNA, the CDR3 is TGTGCCAGCAGCGTAGGTTCGGATACGCAGTATTTT. Translated, it gives CASSVGSDTQYF. Combining the CDR3 with reference TRBV9 and TRBJ2-3 gives the whole variable domain DSGVTQTPKHLITATGQRVTLRCSPRSGDLSVYWYQQSLDQGLQFLIQYYNGEERAKGNILERFSAQQFPDLHSELNLSSLELGDSALYFCASSVGSDTQYFGPGTRLTVL.

The V gene is TRBV4-3, the J gene TRBJ2-7, with 12 positions matching TRBD2. Looked up from germline, CDR1 is LGHNA and CDR2 is YSLEER. Trimming cost V 0 bases and J 0 bases; bases outside gene matches: 9. The CDR3 runs to 19 residues. DNA of the CDR3: TGCGCCAGCAGCCAAGAGGCTAGCGGGGGGGCGGTCCTCTCCTACGAGCAGTACTTC. Its protein is CASSQEASGGAVLSYEQYF.

This clonotype was recorded at least ten times. V usage is TRBV6-2 or TRBV6-3 and J usage is TRBJ1-1; TRBD1 matches at 9 bases. Germline lookup yields CDR1 MNHEY and CDR2 SVGEGT. Trimming took 5 bases from V and 6 from J; bases not matched to a gene: 13. This CDR3 contains 16 residues. The CDR3 is CASSARLGQGFPEAFF. DNA for the CDR3: TGTGCCAGCAGTGCCAGGTTGGGACAGGGCTTCCCTGAAGCTTTCTTT.

This chain links TRBV19 with TRBJ2-1; tentatively, D is TRBD2 (6 bases). The germline V gene encodes CDR1 LNHDA and CDR2 SQIVND (reference sequence). The CDR3 covers 15 residues. V lost 4 bases and J 0 bases, leaving 10 bases between the germline ends. The CDR3 DNA sequence: TGTGCCAGTAGTACCGGACTAAGCTCCTACAATGAGCAGTTCTTC. The encoded protein is CASSTGLSSYNEQFF.

The chain uses TRBV13 and TRBJ2-6; 8 nucleotides align to TRBD2. The trim removed 1 base at V and 2 bases at J, leaving 1 base unmatched. The germline V gene has CDR1 PRHDT and CDR2 FYEKMQ (reference sequence). The CDR3 runs to 16 residues. CDR3 region: CASSLAGGPGANVLTF. The CDR3, as DNA: TGTGCCAGCAGCTTAGCGGGGGGGCCTGGGGCCAACGTCCTGACTTTC.

The chain is built from TRBV14 and TRBJ2-3; D gene uncertain. Germline V CDR1 and CDR2: SGHDN, FVKESK. Trimming took off 3 bases at V and 0 bases at J, with 7 bases between the two ends. CDR3 size: 14 residues. The CDR3 DNA reads TGTGCCAGCAGCCACGCGGCTAGCACAGATACGCAGTATTTT. Its protein product is CASSHAASTDTQYF.

This clonotype has more than one count but fewer than ten. The V and J genes are TRBV10-3 and TRBJ2-7; TRBD1 is a possible D gene (5 bases). V lost 0 bases and J lost 5, with 8 bases in between. In germline, CDR1 is ENHRY, CDR2 SYGVKD. The CDR3 sequence is 13 residues long. CDR3 sequence: CAISESPQDEQYF. CDR3 in DNA: TGTGCCATCAGTGAGTCCCCACAGGACGAGCAGTACTTC.

This clonotype was counted once. An end of the junction does not agree with germline; a read error may underlie this. The chain carries TRBV7-9 and TRBJ1-4; D might be TRBD1 (5 bases). The CDR3 loop spans 15 amino acids. Per germline, CDR1 SEHNR and CDR2 FQNEAQ (reference sequence). This CDR3 reads CASSQSEGLNEKLSF. The CDR3 DNA reads TGTGCCAGCAGCCAATCGGAGGGGCTTAATGAAAAACTGTCTTTT.

This clonotype was counted only a few times. This chain connects TRBV13 to TRBJ2-3, with D possibly TRBD1 on 6 matching bases. Trimming shortened V by 0 bases and J by 0 bases, and 13 bases separated the two germline ends. Per the germline V gene, CDR1 is PRHDT and CDR2 is FYEKMQ (reference sequence). The CDR3 has 17 amino acids. The chain's CDR3 is CASSLGLGGKSTDTQYF. The DNA of the CDR3 is TGTGCCAGCAGCTTAGGCTTAGGGGGAAAAAGCACAGATACGCAGTATTTT.

The sample holds many counts of this clonotype. The chain carries TRBV29-1 and TRBJ2-3; D may match TRBD1 or TRBD2 (5 bases each). The CDR3 runs 16 residues. Germline V gene sequence: CDR1 SQVTM, CDR2 ANQGSEA. V was cut by 0 bases and J by 2 bases, with 15 bases left in between. CDR3 DNA sequence: TGCAGCGTTGAAGAGGGGCGAGGGACGGACACAGATACGCAGTATTTT. Translating it yields CSVEEGRGTDTDTQYF.

Worth noting for this clonotype: A read error may be the cause here, since a much bigger clone is one base away. The chain has TRBV9 and TRBJ2-1; D may be TRBD2 (7 bases). The V gene lost 4 bases and the J gene lost 11 bases, with 16 bases spanning the gap. The germline V gene encodes CDR1 SGDLS and CDR2 YYNGEE. The CDR3 is made up of 13 amino acids. In nucleotides, the CDR3 is TGTGCCAGCAGCTCCGGGGGGCCGCGGAAGCAGTTCTTC. It specifies CASSSGGPRKQFF.

This clonotype was seen many times. The V gene is TRBV12-3 or TRBV12-4, the J gene TRBJ1-5; maybe TRBD1 (6 bases). The CDR3 is 14 residues long. V lost 6 bases, J lost 1 base, and 10 bases lay in between. CDR3 loop: CASRQGGSNQPQHF. CDR3 nucleotide sequence: TGTGCCAGCAGACAGGGCGGAAGCAATCAGCCCCAGCATTTT.